This passage covers 18 T cell receptor beta chains from one sample sequenced in a study of blood T cell repertoires in COVID-19. Clones were read by immunoSEQ multiplex PCR, and TCRdb kept only the in-frame ones, dropping some. The sample lists around 270,000 clones, 84% occurring once. What was sequenced was peripheral blood. All receptors come from a person aged 70 to 85 with COVID-19, enrolled during active disease.

J is TRBJ2-5 and V is TRBV14, with 7 nucleotides matching TRBD1. Germline V gene data show CDR1 as SGHDN and CDR2 as FVKESK. J was trimmed by 3 bases and V by 3 bases; bases with no gene match: 4. There are 14 residues in the CDR3. In DNA, the CDR3 is TGTGCCAGCAGCCAGTGGACAGGCAAAGAGACCCAGTACTTC. It codes for CASSQWTGKETQYF.

DNA of the CDR3: TGTGCCAGGGCTAGCGGGAATTCCTACAATGAGCAGTTCTTC. As protein: CARASGNSYNEQFF. The chain has TRBV27 and TRBJ2-1; 9 bases fit TRBD2. Trimming at V came to 9 bases and at J to 1 base, leaving 4 bases not matched to a gene. This CDR3 spans 14 amino acids. Germline CDR1 is MNHEY and CDR2 is SMNVEV (reference sequence).

The chain combines TRBV11-2 with TRBJ2-2; 8 bases align to TRBD2. Germline trimming cut 7 bases from V and 1 base from J; bases unmatched to any gene: 8. Germline CDR1 is SGHAT and CDR2 is FQNNGV. This CDR3 is 16 amino acids long. The chain's CDR3 is CASIPGGARNTGELFF. The CDR3, as DNA: TGTGCCAGCATCCCGGGAGGGGCTCGGAACACCGGGGAGCTGTTTTTT.

The chain recombines TRBV14 with TRBJ1-2; 8 positions match TRBD1. This CDR3 is built from 13 residues. The J segment lost 7 bases and the V segment lost 3 bases, leaving 4 bases of the junction unmatched. CDR1 is SGHDN and CDR2 is FVKESK in the germline V gene. Here the CDR3 reads CASSQRQGLGYTF. The CDR3 nucleotides read TGTGCCAGCAGCCAGCGACAGGGGCTTGGCTACACCTTC.

The CDR3 spells CASSKGGGGNQPQHF. The DNA for the CDR3 is TGCGCCAGCAGTAAGGGTGGGGGGGGCAATCAGCCCCAGCATTTT. The chain is built from TRBV5-1 and TRBJ1-5; weak D call: TRBD1 (5 bases). Looked up from germline, CDR1 is SGHRS and CDR2 is YFSETQ. With 5 bases removed from V and 2 bases from J, the gap between germline ends came to 14 bases. CDR3 length: 15 amino acids. Filled out from reference TRBV5-1 and TRBJ1-5, the complete variable domain reads KAGVTQTPRYLIKTRGQQVTLSCSPISGHRSVSWYQQTPGQGLQFLFEYFSETQRNKGNFPGRFSGRQFSNSRSEMNVSTLELGDSALYLCASSKGGGGNQPQHFGDGTRLSIL.

This clone was counted once. This chain uses TRBV3-1 (or the pseudogene TRBV3-2) with TRBJ2-5; D not resolved. Trimming shortened V by 1 base and J by 2 bases, and 17 bases separated the two germline ends. The CDR3 sequence is 17 residues long. Germline values: CDR1 LGHDT, CDR2 YNNKEL (reference sequence). The CDR3 sequence: CASSQVPAGLLQETQYF. CDR3 in DNA: TGTGCCAGCAGCCAAGTCCCAGCAGGTCTATTACAAGAGACCCAGTACTTC.

This chain joins TRBV6-5 and TRBJ2-5; weak D call: TRBD2 (6 bases). V shed 11 bases and J shed 5 bases, with 12 bases lying between them. CDR1 is MNHEY and CDR2 is SVGAGI in the germline V gene. The CDR3 loop spans 11 amino acids. The CDR3 is CAGTSSETQYF. The CDR3 DNA sequence: TGTGCCGGAACTAGCTCTGAGACCCAGTACTTC.

The V gene is TRBV30, the J gene TRBJ1-1; D unresolved. V lost 1 base and J 1 base, leaving 7 bases between the germline ends. The CDR3 sequence is 13 residues long. Per the germline V gene, CDR1 is GTSNPN and CDR2 is SVGIG (reference sequence). Here the CDR3 reads CAWSGTSNTEAFF. The CDR3, as DNA: TGTGCCTGGAGTGGGACTTCGAACACTGAAGCTTTCTTT.

The genes are TRBV5-1 and TRBJ1-6; D remains ambiguous. Germline CDR1 and CDR2: SGHRS and YFSETQ. This CDR3 spans 16 amino acids. Trimming shortened V by 0 bases and J by 8 bases, and 15 bases separated the two germline ends. Here the CDR3 reads CASSLEPGSFDSPLHF. The CDR3 nucleotides read TGCGCCAGCAGCTTGGAACCGGGAAGTTTTGATTCACCCCTCCACTTT.

The J gene is TRBJ1-4, the V gene TRBV5-1; 11 nucleotides align to TRBD1. The germline gives CDR1 SGHRS, CDR2 YFSETQ. V was clipped by 3 bases and J by 8 bases; unmatched bases: 9. The CDR3 has 16 amino acids. The CDR3 sequence: CASSSKDRGRKEKLFF. The CDR3 nucleotides are TGCGCCAGCAGCTCGAAGGACAGGGGGCGAAAGGAAAAACTGTTTTTT.

The chain couples TRBV6-5 to TRBJ1-4; 7 bases line up with TRBD1. The CDR3 consists of 15 residues. With V trimmed by 2 bases and J by 4 bases, 4 bases remained unmatched. The germline CDR1 and CDR2 sequences are MNHEY and SVGAGI. Here the CDR3 reads CASSYLWDSNEKLFF. CDR3 nucleotides: TGTGCCAGCAGTTACCTCTGGGACAGTAATGAAAAACTGTTTTTT.

The chain uses TRBV18 and TRBJ2-3, with D perhaps matching TRBD1 (5 bases). The CDR3 totals 16 residues. Trimming shortened V by 3 bases and J by 0 bases, and 13 bases separated the two germline ends. Germline V CDR1 and CDR2: KGHSH, LQKENI. The CDR3 DNA follows: TGTGCCAGCTCACCCGATACAGGAACTAGCACAGATACGCAGTATTTT. Amino acids: CASSPDTGTSTDTQYF.

The chain's CDR3 is CASSLEQGGNYGYTF. The CDR3 DNA sequence: TGCGCCAGCAGCTTGGAACAGGGTGGGAACTATGGCTACACCTTC. The chain carries TRBV5-1 and TRBJ1-2, with D possibly being TRBD1 (6 bases). V was pared by 0 bases and J by 2 bases, with 11 bases between. CDR1 is SGHRS, CDR2 YFSETQ, per germline. This CDR3 comprises 15 residues. Based on the CDR3 plus reference TRBV5-1 and TRBJ1-2, the full variable domain is KAGVTQTPRYLIKTRGQQVTLSCSPISGHRSVSWYQQTPGQGLQFLFEYFSETQRNKGNFPGRFSGRQFSNSRSEMNVSTLELGDSALYLCASSLEQGGNYGYTFGSGTRLTVV.

The gene calls are TRBV2 and TRBJ1-4; no definite D call. This CDR3 spans 14 amino acids. Germline CDR1 is SNHLY and CDR2 is FYNNEI. Trimming shortened V by 7 bases and J by 4 bases, and 13 bases separated the two germline ends. The CDR3 sequence: CASKEDISNEKLFF. The CDR3 DNA reads TGTGCCAGCAAAGAAGACATTAGTAATGAAAAACTGTTTTTT.

As concerns this clone: One end of the junction fails to match germline, which may point to a read error. The V and J genes are TRBV2 and TRBJ1-5; no reliable D call. Germline CDR1 SNHLY, CDR2 FYNNEI. The length of the CDR3 is 13 residues. The DNA for the CDR3 is TGTGCCAGCAGTGAAATGGCGGGCGTGGTCGGGGTATTT. Amino acid sequence: CASSEMAGVVGVF.

This clone was detected once. This chain uses TRBV10-3 with TRBJ2-1; 11 bases are a match to TRBD2. Per the germline V gene, CDR1 is ENHRY and CDR2 is SYGVKD. This CDR3 region has 15 residues. Trimming cost V 0 bases and J 8 bases; bases outside gene matches: 3. The CDR3 sequence is CAISESSGRVYEQFF. Here the CDR3 DNA reads TGTGCCATCAGTGAGTCTAGCGGGAGGGTATATGAGCAGTTCTTC.

This rearrangement joins TRBV6-6 to TRBJ2-5; 8 nucleotides agree with TRBD1. The CDR3 spans 14 residues. In germline, CDR1 is MNHNY, CDR2 SVGAGI (reference sequence). V gave up 7 bases and J gave up 1 base; unmatched junction bases: 5. The CDR3 here is CASMRTGGQETQYF. Written as DNA, the CDR3 is TGTGCCAGCATGCGTACAGGGGGCCAAGAGACCCAGTACTTC.

The CDR3 loop is CASSPDIHEQFF. Written as DNA, the CDR3 is TGTGCCAGCAGTCCCGACATCCATGAGCAGTTCTTC. The chain couples TRBV6-2 or TRBV6-3 to TRBJ2-1, with D uncertain. This CDR3 comprises 12 residues. Trimming shortened V by 5 bases and J by 8 bases, and 10 bases separated the two germline ends. CDR1 and CDR2 (germline): MNHEY, SVGEGT.